The rows below give T cell receptor beta chains drawn from one sample of a study of blood T cell repertoires in COVID-19. Generated by immunoSEQ multiplex PCR, the TCRdb table keeps only in-frame clones and is missing some. The sample carries some 180,000 clones, approximately 90% recorded once. The sequenced sample was PBMCs or T cells enriched from blood (not recorded which). The receptors derive from a woman aged 40 to 50 in a cohort exposed to, infected with or recovered from COVID-19 (not recorded which). Each CDR3 is given without its conserved first and last residue. Each record gives: D gene, V gene, CDR3 protein. A D gene is named only where the DNA matches it firmly.

d_gene: .; v_gene: TRBV6-5; CDR3aa: ASFDRYSYNEQF
d_gene: .; v_gene: TRBV11-2; CDR3aa: ASSGWGTGELF
d_gene: .; v_gene: TRBV9; CDR3aa: ASSFEGYGYT
d_gene: .; v_gene: TRBV25-1; CDR3aa: ASSEWAGGTYEQY
d_gene: TRBD2; v_gene: TRBV19; CDR3aa: ASSMAGLAGKPGKNIQY
d_gene: TRBD1; v_gene: TRBV10-1; CDR3aa: ARCRGRVDTQY
d_gene: TRBD2; v_gene: TRBV15; CDR3aa: ATSRDRGLAGRELF
d_gene: .; v_gene: TRBV6-1; CDR3aa: ASSEGRVYGYT
d_gene: TRBD1; v_gene: TRBV28; CDR3aa: ASSTHRGSNYGYT
d_gene: .; v_gene: TRBV28; CDR3aa: ASSLRGAYTEAF
d_gene: TRBD2; v_gene: TRBV7-6; CDR3aa: ASSELLAGGLNEQF
d_gene: TRBD2; v_gene: TRBV4-1; CDR3aa: ASSQEIGTSGVNEQF
d_gene: .; v_gene: TRBV5-4; CDR3aa: ASSFTSNEKLF
d_gene: TRBD1; v_gene: TRBV7-9; CDR3aa: ASSRDRVVETQY
d_gene: TRBD2; v_gene: TRBV27; CDR3aa: ASSFPGGRNNEQF
d_gene: .; v_gene: TRBV4-1; CDR3aa: ASSQPRGINYGYT
d_gene: .; v_gene: TRBV2; CDR3aa: ASSQMRGQETQY
d_gene: TRBD2; v_gene: TRBV10-3; CDR3aa: AISERTSGRFTDTQY
d_gene: TRBD1; v_gene: TRBV6-2/TRBV6-3; CDR3aa: ASSSSRGLGYT
d_gene: TRBD1; v_gene: TRBV6-1; CDR3aa: ASSERNRGNTEAF
d_gene: .; v_gene: TRBV10-3; CDR3aa: AISGGTGNTEAF
d_gene: .; v_gene: TRBV5-1; CDR3aa: ASSSQGKGSEAF
d_gene: .; v_gene: TRBV4-1; CDR3aa: ASSHPSAQPQH
d_gene: .; v_gene: TRBV2; CDR3aa: ASSESGGLYGYT
d_gene: .; v_gene: TRBV4-2; CDR3aa: ASSQDDGVYGYT
d_gene: TRBD1; v_gene: TRBV7-8; CDR3aa: ASSSEGGAWRTEAF
d_gene: TRBD2; v_gene: TRBV6-5; CDR3aa: ATTGGGYNEQF
d_gene: .; v_gene: TRBV4-1; CDR3aa: ASSQGRTSEQY
d_gene: TRBD2; v_gene: TRBV19; CDR3aa: ASSILAGAGNEQF
d_gene: .; v_gene: TRBV10-2; CDR3aa: ASSEWLNTEAF
d_gene: TRBD2; v_gene: TRBV6-2/TRBV6-3; CDR3aa: ASSYSYSSGISTDTQY
d_gene: .; v_gene: TRBV27; CDR3aa: ASSLTQGVYGYT
d_gene: .; v_gene: TRBV9; CDR3aa: ASSVVGRANTGELF
d_gene: .; v_gene: TRBV28; CDR3aa: ASSLDSRYGYT
d_gene: .; v_gene: TRBV2; CDR3aa: ASRETAGANTEAF
d_gene: .; v_gene: TRBV29-1; CDR3aa: SFLLDKYTEAF
d_gene: TRBD2; v_gene: TRBV23-1; CDR3aa: ASSQSREGGTYNEQF
d_gene: .; v_gene: TRBV10-3; CDR3aa: AISESHERNTEAF
d_gene: .; v_gene: TRBV6-5; CDR3aa: ASTHGSYEQY
d_gene: TRBD1; v_gene: TRBV19; CDR3aa: ASSITDRGNSPLH
d_gene: .; v_gene: TRBV16; CDR3aa: ASSQWAGSNQPQH
d_gene: .; v_gene: TRBV28; CDR3aa: ASSYFRRGSPGKLF
d_gene: .; v_gene: TRBV11-3; CDR3aa: ASTSHEQY
d_gene: .; v_gene: TRBV13; CDR3aa: ASPEGNGYT
d_gene: .; v_gene: TRBV5-4; CDR3aa: ASAYRDTQETQY
d_gene: .; v_gene: TRBV4-1; CDR3aa: ASRQNTEAF
d_gene: .; v_gene: TRBV4-3; CDR3aa: ASSQGDYGYT
d_gene: .; v_gene: TRBV10-3; CDR3aa: AISDRTSSYEQY
d_gene: TRBD1; v_gene: TRBV27; CDR3aa: ASSPTGASGSQPQH
d_gene: TRBD1; v_gene: TRBV6-5; CDR3aa: ASSLTGLNYGYT
d_gene: TRBD1; v_gene: TRBV19; CDR3aa: ASGRWDRGYHGYT
d_gene: TRBD2; v_gene: TRBV19; CDR3aa: ASSIAYRTSGTDTQY